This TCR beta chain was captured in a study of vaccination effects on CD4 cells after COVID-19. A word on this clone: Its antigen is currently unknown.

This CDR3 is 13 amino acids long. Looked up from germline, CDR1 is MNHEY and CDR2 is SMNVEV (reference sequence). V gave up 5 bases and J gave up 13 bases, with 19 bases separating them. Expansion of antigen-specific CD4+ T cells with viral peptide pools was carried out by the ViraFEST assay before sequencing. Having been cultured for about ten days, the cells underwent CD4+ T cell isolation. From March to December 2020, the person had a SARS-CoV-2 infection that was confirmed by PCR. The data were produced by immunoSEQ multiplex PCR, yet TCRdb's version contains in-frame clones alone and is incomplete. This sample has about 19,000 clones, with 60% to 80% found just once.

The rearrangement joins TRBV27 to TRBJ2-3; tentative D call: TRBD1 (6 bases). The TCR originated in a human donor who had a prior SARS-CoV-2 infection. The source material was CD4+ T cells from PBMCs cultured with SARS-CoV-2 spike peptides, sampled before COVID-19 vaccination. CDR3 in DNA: TGTGCCAGCAGTCTCAACGCAGGGGTAGGGGAGTATTTT. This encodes CASSLNAGVGEYF.